The clone carrying this T cell receptor beta chain was counted at least ten times. The data are from a study of Graves' ophthalmopathy and Graves' hyperthyroidism. Study context: Ahead of any treatment, peripheral blood was obtained at the initial diagnosis.

V lost 7 bases to trimming and J lost 4 bases, with 23 bases between them. The CDR3 sequence is 16 residues long. Germline values: CDR1 MDHEN, CDR2 SYDVKM. The study amplified TCR beta CDR3 regions using RNA transcripts. Second-round multiplex PCR came after first-round RT-PCR with HTBI primers. TCRdb re-called the multiplex PCR reads with MiXCR, one entry per CDR3 protein. The sample lists under 250,000 distinct CDR3 sequences, about 32% occurring once. Other autoimmune diseases, uncontrolled infections, pregnancy and lactation each led to patient exclusion. Clinicians made diagnoses from clinical symptoms, serum thyroxine, TRAb, thyroid ultrasound and orbital computed tomography.

Sequenced: peripheral blood. The TCR comes from a middle-aged man with Graves' ophthalmopathy. The chain carries TRBV28 and TRBJ2-7; tentative D call: TRBD2 (6 bases). The CDR3 DNA reads as TGTGCCAGCAAGAGGGCGGGGCCGGGGTTTGCGTACGAGCAGTACTTC. It translates to CASKRAGPGFAYEQYF.